The source of this TCR beta chain is a study of shared clonotypes between healthy human individuals. Study-level points and caveats: Rarefaction gave evidence that sorted-subset sequencing remained incomplete despite large depth. Some naive CD4 clonotypes, around 5%, turned up in common across a few donors. The authors expected sequencing depth to affect clonotype sharing among donors.

As to this clone: What it binds is not known.

Naive CD8 cells comprised CD45RO-negative, CCR7-positively selected cells, excluding terminally differentiated effector memory CD45RA+ cells. Here immunoSEQ multiplex PCR was the method, and the copy in TCRdb shows in-frame clones only, minus some. The sample lists roughly 2,000,000 clones, just under 95% occurring once. The CDR3 has 18 amino acids. Looked up from germline, CDR1 is LGHNA and CDR2 is YSLEER. Germline trimming cut 1 base from V and 7 bases from J; bases unmatched to any gene: 10. This chain joins TRBV4-3 and TRBJ2-2; the match to TRBD2 covers 12 bases. The sequence was collected from a man aged 18 to 30 in good health. The source material was naive CD8+ T cells sorted from blood. CDR3 in DNA: TGCGCCAGCAGCCAAGGACTAGCGGGAGAGACAGGATACGGGGAGCTGTTTTTT. As protein: CASSQGLAGETGYGELFF.